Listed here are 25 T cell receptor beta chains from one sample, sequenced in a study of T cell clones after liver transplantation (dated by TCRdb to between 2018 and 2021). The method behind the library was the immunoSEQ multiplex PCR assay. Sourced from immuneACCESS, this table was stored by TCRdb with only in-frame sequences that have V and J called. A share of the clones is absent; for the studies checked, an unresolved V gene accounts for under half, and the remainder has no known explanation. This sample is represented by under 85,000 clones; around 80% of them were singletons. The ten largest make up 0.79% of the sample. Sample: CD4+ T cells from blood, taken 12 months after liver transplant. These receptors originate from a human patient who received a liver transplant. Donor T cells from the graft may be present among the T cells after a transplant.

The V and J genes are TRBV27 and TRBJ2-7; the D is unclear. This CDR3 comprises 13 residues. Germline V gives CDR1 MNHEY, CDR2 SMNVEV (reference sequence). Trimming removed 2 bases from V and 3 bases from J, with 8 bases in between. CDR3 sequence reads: CASSLKFGYEQYF. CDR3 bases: TGTGCCAGCAGTTTAAAGTTTGGCTACGAGCAGTACTTC.

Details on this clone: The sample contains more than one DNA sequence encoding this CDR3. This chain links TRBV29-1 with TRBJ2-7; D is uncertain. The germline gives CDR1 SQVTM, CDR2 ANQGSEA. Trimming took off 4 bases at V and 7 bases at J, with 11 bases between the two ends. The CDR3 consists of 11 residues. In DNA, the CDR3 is TGCAGCGTTGGGGTGGGTCGGGAGCAGTACTTC. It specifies CSVGVGREQYF.

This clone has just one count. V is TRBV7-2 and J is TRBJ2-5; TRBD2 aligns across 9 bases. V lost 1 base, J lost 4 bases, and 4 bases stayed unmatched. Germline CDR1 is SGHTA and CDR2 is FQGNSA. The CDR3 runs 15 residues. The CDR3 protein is CASSLEASGTETQYF. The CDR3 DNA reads TGTGCCAGCAGCTTAGAAGCTAGCGGGACAGAGACCCAGTACTTC. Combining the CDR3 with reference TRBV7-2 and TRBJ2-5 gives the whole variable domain GAGVSQSPSNKVTEKGKDVELRCDPISGHTALYWYRQSLGQGLEFLIYFQGNSAPDKSGLPSDRFSAERTGGSVSTLTIQRTQQEDSAVYLCASSLEASGTETQYFGPGTRLLVL.

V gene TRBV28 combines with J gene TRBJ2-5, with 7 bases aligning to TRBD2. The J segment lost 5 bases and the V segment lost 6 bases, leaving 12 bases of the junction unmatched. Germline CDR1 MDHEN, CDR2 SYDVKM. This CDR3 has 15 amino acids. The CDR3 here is CASRDSSGSRETQYF. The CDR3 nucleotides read TGTGCCAGCAGGGACTCTAGCGGTTCTAGGGAGACCCAGTACTTC.

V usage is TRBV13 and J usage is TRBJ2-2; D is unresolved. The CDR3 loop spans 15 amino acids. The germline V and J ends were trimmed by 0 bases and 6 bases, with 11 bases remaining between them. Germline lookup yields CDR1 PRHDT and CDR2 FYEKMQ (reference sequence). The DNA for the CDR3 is TGTGCCAGCAGCTTAGGGTGGGCAGTGGCCGGGGAGCTGTTTTTT. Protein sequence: CASSLGWAVAGELFF.

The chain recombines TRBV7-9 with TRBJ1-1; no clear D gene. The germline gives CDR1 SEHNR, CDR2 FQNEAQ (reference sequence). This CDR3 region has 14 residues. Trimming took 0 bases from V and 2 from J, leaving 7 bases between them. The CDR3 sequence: CASSLAVGNTEAFF. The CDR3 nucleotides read TGTGCCAGCAGCTTAGCGGTCGGTAACACTGAAGCTTTCTTT. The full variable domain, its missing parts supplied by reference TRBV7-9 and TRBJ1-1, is DTGVSQNPRHKITKRGQNVTFRCDPISEHNRLYWYRQTLGQGPEFLTYFQNEAQLEKSRLLSDRFSAERPKGSFSTLEIQRTEQGDSAMYLCASSLAVGNTEAFFGQGTRLTVV.

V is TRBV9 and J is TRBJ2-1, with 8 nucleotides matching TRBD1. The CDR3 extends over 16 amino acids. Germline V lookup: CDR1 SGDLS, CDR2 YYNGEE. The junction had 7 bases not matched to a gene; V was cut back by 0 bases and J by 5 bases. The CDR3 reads CASSVGGTGVNNEQFF. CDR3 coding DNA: TGTGCCAGCAGCGTAGGAGGGACAGGCGTAAACAATGAGCAGTTCTTC.

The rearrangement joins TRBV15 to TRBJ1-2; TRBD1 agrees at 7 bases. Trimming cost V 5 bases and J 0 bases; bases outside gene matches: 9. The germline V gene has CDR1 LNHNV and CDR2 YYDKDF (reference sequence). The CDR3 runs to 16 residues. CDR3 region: CATSPKRDSANYGYTF. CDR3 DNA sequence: TGTGCCACCAGCCCGAAGAGGGACAGCGCTAACTATGGCTACACCTTC.

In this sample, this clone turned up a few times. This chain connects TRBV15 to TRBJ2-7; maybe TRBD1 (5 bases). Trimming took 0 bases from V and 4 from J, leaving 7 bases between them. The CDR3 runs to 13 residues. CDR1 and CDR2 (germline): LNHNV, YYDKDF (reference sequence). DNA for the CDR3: TGTGCCACCAGCAGAGATTCAGGGTACGAGCAGTACTTC. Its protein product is CATSRDSGYEQYF.

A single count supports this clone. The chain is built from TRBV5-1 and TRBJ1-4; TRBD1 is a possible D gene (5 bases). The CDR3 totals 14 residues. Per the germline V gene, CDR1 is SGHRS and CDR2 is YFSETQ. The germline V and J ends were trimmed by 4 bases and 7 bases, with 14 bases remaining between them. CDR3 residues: CASSLALGAEKLFF. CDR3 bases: TGCGCCAGCAGCCTGGCCTTAGGGGCTGAAAAACTGTTTTTT.

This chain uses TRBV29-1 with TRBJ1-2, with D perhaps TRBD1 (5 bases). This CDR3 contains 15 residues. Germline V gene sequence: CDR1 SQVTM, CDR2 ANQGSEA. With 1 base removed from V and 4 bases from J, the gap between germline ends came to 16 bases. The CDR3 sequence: CSVEGLPRGSYGYTF. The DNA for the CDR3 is TGCAGCGTTGAAGGACTCCCCCGGGGGTCCTATGGCTACACCTTC.

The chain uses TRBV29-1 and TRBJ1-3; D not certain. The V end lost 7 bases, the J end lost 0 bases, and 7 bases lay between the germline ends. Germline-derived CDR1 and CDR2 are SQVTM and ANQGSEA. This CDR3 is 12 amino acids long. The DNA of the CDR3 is TGCAGCGCCAGGAGCTCTGGAAACACCATATATTTT. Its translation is CSARSSGNTIYF.

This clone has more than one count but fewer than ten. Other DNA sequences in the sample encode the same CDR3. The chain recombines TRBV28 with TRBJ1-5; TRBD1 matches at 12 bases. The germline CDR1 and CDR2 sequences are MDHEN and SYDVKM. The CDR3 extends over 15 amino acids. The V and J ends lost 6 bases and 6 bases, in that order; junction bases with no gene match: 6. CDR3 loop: CASRPGQGASQPQHF. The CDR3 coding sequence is TGTGCCAGCAGACCGGGACAGGGGGCCAGTCAGCCCCAGCATTTT.

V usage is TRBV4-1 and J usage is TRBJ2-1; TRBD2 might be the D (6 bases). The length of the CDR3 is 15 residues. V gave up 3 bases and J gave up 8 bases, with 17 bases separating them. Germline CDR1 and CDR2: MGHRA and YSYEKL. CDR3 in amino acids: CASSHSRDRGDEQFF. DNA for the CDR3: TGCGCCAGCAGCCATTCCCGGGACCGCGGGGATGAGCAGTTCTTC.

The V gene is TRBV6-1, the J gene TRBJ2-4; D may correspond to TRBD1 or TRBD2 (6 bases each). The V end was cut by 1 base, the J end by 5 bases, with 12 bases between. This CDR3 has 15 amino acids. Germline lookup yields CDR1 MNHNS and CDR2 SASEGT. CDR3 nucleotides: TGTGCCAGCAGTGAAGGATTGGGGGGCCAAAACATTCAGTACTTC. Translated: CASSEGLGGQNIQYF.

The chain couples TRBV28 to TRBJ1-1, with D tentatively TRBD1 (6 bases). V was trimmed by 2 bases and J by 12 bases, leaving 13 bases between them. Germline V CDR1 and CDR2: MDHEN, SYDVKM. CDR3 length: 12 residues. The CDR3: CASSLTQGQTFF. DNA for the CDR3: TGTGCCAGCAGTTTAACCCAGGGACAAACTTTCTTT.

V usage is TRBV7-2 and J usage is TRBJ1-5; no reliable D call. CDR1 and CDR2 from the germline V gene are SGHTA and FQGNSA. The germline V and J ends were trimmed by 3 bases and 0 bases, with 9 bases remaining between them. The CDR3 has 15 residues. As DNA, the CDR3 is TGTGCCAGCAGCTTTGAGGGCAGTAGCAATCAGCCCCAGCATTTT. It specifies CASSFEGSSNQPQHF.

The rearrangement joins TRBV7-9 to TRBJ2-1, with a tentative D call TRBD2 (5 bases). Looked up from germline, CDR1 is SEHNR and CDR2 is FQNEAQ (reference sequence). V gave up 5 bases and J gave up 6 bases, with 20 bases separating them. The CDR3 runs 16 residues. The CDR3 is CASSPLRAGFGNEQFF. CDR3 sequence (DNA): TGTGCCAGCAGCCCCCTCCGGGCGGGTTTCGGCAATGAGCAGTTCTTC.

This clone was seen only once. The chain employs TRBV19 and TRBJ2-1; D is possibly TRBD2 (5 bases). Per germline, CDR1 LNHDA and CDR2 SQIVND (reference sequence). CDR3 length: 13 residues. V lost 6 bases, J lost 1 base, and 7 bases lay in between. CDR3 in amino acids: CASREDSYNEQFF. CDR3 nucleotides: TGTGCCAGTAGGGAGGATTCCTACAATGAGCAGTTCTTC.

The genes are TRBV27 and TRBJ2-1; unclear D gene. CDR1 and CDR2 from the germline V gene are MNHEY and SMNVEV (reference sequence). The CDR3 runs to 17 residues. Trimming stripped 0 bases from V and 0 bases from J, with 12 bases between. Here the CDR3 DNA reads TGTGCCAGCAGTTTATCTCCGGACGGCAGCTCCTACAATGAGCAGTTCTTC. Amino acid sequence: CASSLSPDGSSYNEQFF.

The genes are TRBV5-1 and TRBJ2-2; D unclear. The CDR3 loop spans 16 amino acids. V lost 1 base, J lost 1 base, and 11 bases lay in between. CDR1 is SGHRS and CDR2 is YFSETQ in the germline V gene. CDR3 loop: CASSLPTSGNTGELFF. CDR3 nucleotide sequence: TGCGCCAGCAGCTTGCCGACCTCCGGGAACACCGGGGAGCTGTTTTTT.

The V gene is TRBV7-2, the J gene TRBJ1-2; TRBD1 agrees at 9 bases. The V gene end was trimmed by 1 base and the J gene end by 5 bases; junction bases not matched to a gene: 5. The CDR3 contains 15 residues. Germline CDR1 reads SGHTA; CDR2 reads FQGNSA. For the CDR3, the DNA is TGTGCCAGCAGCTTAGACAGGGGGCGGAGTTATGGCTACACCTTC. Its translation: CASSLDRGRSYGYTF. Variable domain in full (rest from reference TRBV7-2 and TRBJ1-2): GAGVSQSPSNKVTEKGKDVELRCDPISGHTALYWYRQSLGQGLEFLIYFQGNSAPDKSGLPSDRFSAERTGGSVSTLTIQRTQQEDSAVYLCASSLDRGRSYGYTFGSGTRLTVV.

The CDR3 DNA reads TGTGCCACGACCCTTAGCGGGAGCCGCACAGATACGCAGTATTTT. Amino acids: CATTLSGSRTDTQYF. The chain uses TRBV27 and TRBJ2-3; 9 bases are shared with TRBD2. This CDR3 is built from 15 residues. Per the germline V gene, CDR1 is MNHEY and CDR2 is SMNVEV (reference sequence). V dropped 10 bases and J dropped 1; count of bases not matched to a gene: 9.

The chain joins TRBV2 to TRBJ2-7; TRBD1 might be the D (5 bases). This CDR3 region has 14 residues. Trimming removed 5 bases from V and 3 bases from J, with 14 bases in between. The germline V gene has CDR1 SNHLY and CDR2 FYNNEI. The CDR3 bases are TGTGCCAGCAGTTCGGAGCGACAGAACTACGAGCAGTACTTC. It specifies CASSSERQNYEQYF.

CDR3 nucleotide sequence: TGTGCCAGCAGCTCAGACCACAGGGGAATCTATGGCTACACCTTC. This sequence encodes CASSSDHRGIYGYTF. The chain uses TRBV7-9 and TRBJ1-2; 7 nucleotides align to TRBD1. The CDR3 spans 15 residues. The germline V gene encodes CDR1 SEHNR and CDR2 FQNEAQ (reference sequence). V shed 4 bases, J shed 4 bases, and the junction held 9 bases outside the gene matches.